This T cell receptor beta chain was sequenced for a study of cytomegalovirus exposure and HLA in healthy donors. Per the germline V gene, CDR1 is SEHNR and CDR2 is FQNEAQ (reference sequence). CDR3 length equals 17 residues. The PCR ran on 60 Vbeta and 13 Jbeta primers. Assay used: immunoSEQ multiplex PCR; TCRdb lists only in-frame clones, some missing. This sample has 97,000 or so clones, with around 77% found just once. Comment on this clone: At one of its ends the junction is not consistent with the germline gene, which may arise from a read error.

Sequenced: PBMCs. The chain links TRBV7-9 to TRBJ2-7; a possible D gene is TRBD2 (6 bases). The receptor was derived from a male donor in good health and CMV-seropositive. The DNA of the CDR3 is TGTTCCAGCATCTCTGGCTTTTACGGGACTGACTCCTACGAGCAGTACTTC. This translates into CSSISGFYGTDSYEQYF.